This TCR beta chain was sequenced during a study of CD8+ T cells in alopecia areata (dated by TCRdb to 2017 to 2018). In the study overall: The study used high-throughput TCRbeta sequencing to examine T cell clonal expansion in alopecia areata, in both the C3H/HeJ mouse model and human patients. Scalp clonality was compared across normal scalp (n=4), patchy alopecia areata scalp (n=8), and alopecia totalis/universalis scalp (n=8). RNA came from the PAXgene miRNA kit for fixed scalp, the miRNeasy kit for PBMCs, and the RNeasy kit for mouse skin. immunoSEQ multiplex PCR using 35 Vbeta forward primers and 13 Jbeta reverse primers was used to amplify TCRbeta CDR3 regions. Human TCRbeta sequencing covered scalp tissue and sorted CD4+ and CD8+ peripheral blood T cells from patchy and totalis/universalis alopecia areata patients and healthy controls. Broad study findings and their caveats: TCR sequences shared between patients were less clear than in mice, possibly partly because of HLA diversity in the patient population. Compared with normal scalp, lesional scalp, particularly in alopecia totalis/universalis, had higher clonality and more expanded CD8+ clones, which suggests antigenic drive. Scalp TCR repertoire analysis is complicated because resident alphabeta T cells in normal human skin are also sequenced, whereas mouse skin is dominated by gammadelta T cells.

This clone was seen a single time. Which antigen it targets is not known. Base qualities are not at hand, and no much larger clone is one base apart. The CDR3 has 17 amino acids, counting the end cysteine and phenylalanine. The only DNA kept is the CDR3, 51 bases in frame from the first base. Germline trimming amounts to 1 base on V and 5 bases on J, with 7 as the count of junction bases outside the gene matches. From the germline V gene, CDR1 is LGHNA and CDR2 is YSLEER. PBMCs were isolated by density centrifugation and stained for CD3, CD4 and CD8, after which CD4+ and CD8+ T cells were sorted on a FACSAria. Unaffected controls provided scalp biopsies and blood samples. Receptor libraries were prepared by the immunoSEQ multiplex PCR assay. RNA was extracted from all samples and reverse transcribed into cDNA, which served as template for TCR sequencing. SuperScript III was used for first-strand cDNA synthesis, primed with a 2:1 mix of oligo-dT and random hexamers. A synthetic immune receptor repertoire was used to assess amplification bias, and residual bias was removed computationally. In the authors' own workflow: Raw reads were preprocessed to remove errors, and CDR3 was defined by IMGT conventions from the conserved cysteine to phenylalanine. To get clonality, Shannon entropy was normalized by log2 of the number of productive unique TCRs and the result was subtracted from 1. Whether scalp clones were CD4 or CD8 was inferred by matching scalp TCRbeta sequences against CD4 and CD8 repertoires sorted from blood. As stored in TCRdb, this immuneACCESS dataset retains in-frame rearrangements with V and J assigned. A fraction of the clones does not appear; measured against another copy, unresolved V genes explain less than half of the discrepancy, and the remainder lacks a known reason. D and trimming come from the DNA, and the V and J calls and clone size come from that table. Within this sample are under 130,000 clones, with roughly 53% of them counted one time only. 8% to 10% of the sample comes from the top ten.

The chain couples TRBV4-3 to TRBJ2-3; TRBD2 aligns with 12 central bases. The sequence derives from a human donor in good health. The sample was CD4+ T cells sorted from blood. The nucleotide sequence reads as follows: TGCGCCAGCAGCCAAGGGGCTAGCGGGGGGGTAGTAGATACGCAGTATTTT. Its protein product is CASSQGASGGVVDTQYF.